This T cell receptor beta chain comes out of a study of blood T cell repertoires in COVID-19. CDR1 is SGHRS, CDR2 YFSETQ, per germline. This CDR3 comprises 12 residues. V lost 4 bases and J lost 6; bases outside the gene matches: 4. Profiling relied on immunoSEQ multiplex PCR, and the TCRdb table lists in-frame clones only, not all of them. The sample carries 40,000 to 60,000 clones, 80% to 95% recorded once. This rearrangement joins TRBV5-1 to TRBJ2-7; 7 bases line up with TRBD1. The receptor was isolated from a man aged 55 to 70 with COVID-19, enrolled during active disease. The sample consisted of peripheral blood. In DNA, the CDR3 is TGCGCCAGCAGCGGGGGACAGTTCGAGCAGTACTTC. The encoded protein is CASSGGQFEQYF.